The present entry profiles one T cell receptor (beta chain) with its context. The data are from a study of blood T cell repertoires in COVID-19. Profiled with immunoSEQ multiplex PCR; TCRdb holds only in-frame clones, not every one. Seen here are 200,000 to 250,000 clones, just over 85% observed once, and the top ten hold around 1.6%. Germline CDR1 and CDR2: SGHAT and FQNNGV. Trimming removed 0 bases from V and 2 bases from J, with 18 bases in between. The CDR3 has 18 residues. Input material: peripheral blood. The gene calls are TRBV11-2 and TRBJ2-3, with D perhaps matching TRBD2 (5 bases). The receptor's source is a man aged 18 to 30 with active or convalescent COVID-19. The CDR3: CASSLEPRAAEDTDTQYF. The CDR3 DNA follows: TGTGCCAGCAGCTTAGAACCACGAGCGGCAGAGGACACAGATACGCAGTATTTT.